A selection of T cell receptor beta chains follows, all from one sample in a study of shared clonotypes between healthy human individuals. Profiled with immunoSEQ multiplex PCR; TCRdb holds only in-frame clones, not every one. The sample holds 400,000 to 600,000 clones, 75% to 80% seen once. The sample consisted of PBMCs. The source is a middle-aged woman in good health. Some clones in this sample may be carry-over from other donors' samples. Both conserved end residues are part of each CDR3. D genes are given only for firm matches. Not every row has a clone size; where given, it reads once, few, many or a size class.

DNA | CDR3 | V | D | J | size
TGTGCCAGCAGCTTAGCCCAGGACGGAGGGAAACTGTTTTTT | CASSLAQDGGKLFF | TRBV7-9 | - | TRBJ1-4 | few
TGTGCCAGCAGTTTGGGGACAGCGCACGAGCAGTACTTC | CASSLGTAHEQYF | TRBV6-5 | TRBD1 | TRBJ2-7 | -
TGTGCCAGCGGCTTAGGGACTAGCGGGTACAAGACTTACCCCTACGAGCAGTACTTC | CASGLGTSGYKTYPYEQYF | TRBV7-9 | TRBD2 | TRBJ2-7 | once
TGTGCCAGCAGTTCCCCGGCAAGCGGGAGTTACGAGCAGTACTTC | CASSSPASGSYEQYF | TRBV28 | TRBD2 | TRBJ2-7 | -
TGTGCCAGCAGCTTAGGCCAGGGGCGTGAAGCTTTCTTT | CASSLGQGREAFF | TRBV11-3 | - | TRBJ1-1 | once
TGTGCCAGCAGGTACGGGACTAGCGGCACAGATACGCAGTATTTT | CASRYGTSGTDTQYF | TRBV6-5 | TRBD2 | TRBJ2-3 | few
TGTGCCAGCAGCTTAGGGTCAGGGGGAGGTTCGGCAGAGACCCAGTACTTC | CASSLGSGGGSAETQYF | TRBV11-3 | - | TRBJ2-5 | -
TGCGCCAGCAGCTTAACTGGGGGAGAGACCCAGTACTTC | CASSLTGGETQYF | TRBV5-1 | - | TRBJ2-5 | -
TGCGCCAGCAGTGAGACAGGGGTCTATGGCTACACCTTC | CASSETGVYGYTF | TRBV10-2 | TRBD1 | TRBJ1-2 | -
TGCAGCGTAGCCGGGACTAGCGGGACAGATACGCAGTATTTT | CSVAGTSGTDTQYF | TRBV29-1 | TRBD2 | TRBJ2-3 | -
TGCGCCAGCAGCTTGGATGTAACAGGGGACCTACTTAGGTTGGGGACCGGGGAGCTGTTTTTT | CASSLDVTGDLLRLGTGELFF | TRBV5-1 | TRBD1 | TRBJ2-2 | -
TGTGCCAGCAGCGTAGGAGTCACCTCCCTCTACGAGCAGTACTTC | CASSVGVTSLYEQYF | TRBV9 | - | TRBJ2-7 | -
TGTGCCAGCAGTTCCACGCTCCAGGGGGTTTCGGAGACCCAGTACTTC | CASSSTLQGVSETQYF | TRBV28 | TRBD1 | TRBJ2-5 | -
TGTGCCAGCAGTTTATCGGCGGCCAGGGGGCTAGTTTACTATGGCTACACCTTC | CASSLSAARGLVYYGYTF | TRBV28 | TRBD1 | TRBJ1-2 | -
TGTGCCAGCAGCTTAGGGATACTCCAAGAGACCCAGTACTTC | CASSLGILQETQYF | TRBV7-9 | - | TRBJ2-5 | -
TGTGCCAGCAGCTTAGAGGCTAGCGGAGCAAATGAGCAGTTCTTC | CASSLEASGANEQFF | TRBV11-3 | TRBD2 | TRBJ2-1 | -
TGCGCCAGCAGCTTGCCGTCGACTGCCCTGGGCGAGCAGTTCTTC | CASSLPSTALGEQFF | TRBV5-1 | - | TRBJ2-1 | once
TGTGCCAGCAGTAACGACAGGGAAGATTCACCCCTCCACTTT | CASSNDREDSPLHF | TRBV27 | TRBD1 | TRBJ1-6 | -
TGTGCCAGCAGTGCCCCTAGCGGGAGGGGGAATGAGCAGTTCTTC | CASSAPSGRGNEQFF | TRBV6-5 | TRBD2 | TRBJ2-1 | -
TGTGCCAGCAGCTTAGGAAGGAACACCGGGGAGCTGTTTTTT | CASSLGRNTGELFF | TRBV7-2 | - | TRBJ2-2 | -
TGTGCCAGCAGCCCCCCAGTGGGTACTGGAAACACCATATATTTT | CASSPPVGTGNTIYF | TRBV9 | - | TRBJ1-3 | -
TGTGCCAGCAGCTTCGGGACAGGGATGAGAACCTACGAGCAGTACTTC | CASSFGTGMRTYEQYF | TRBV5-6 | TRBD1 | TRBJ2-7 | -
TGTGCCAGGGATGATAATTCACCCCTCCACTTT | CARDDNSPLHF | TRBV6-5 | - | TRBJ1-6 | -
TGTGCCAGCGGGAGTGCAGATACGCAGTATTTT | CASGSADTQYF | TRBV9 | - | TRBJ2-3 | -
TGTGCCTGTACATCACTGGCGTCCTATGGCTACACCTTC | CACTSLASYGYTF | TRBV30 | - | TRBJ1-2 | -
TGTGCCAGCAGTGTCTCGACAGGGGGGCGTCAGCCCCAGCATTTT | CASSVSTGGRQPQHF | TRBV6-1 | TRBD1 | TRBJ1-5 | -
TGTGCCAGCAAGGGATATAGGGGTCAAGAGACCCAGTACTTC | CASKGYRGQETQYF | TRBV2 | - | TRBJ2-5 | few
TGTGCCAGCAGCTTCGGTCACGCAAACACCGGGGAGCTGTTTTTT | CASSFGHANTGELFF | TRBV7-3 | - | TRBJ2-2 | -
TGTGCCAGCAGATCACCCCGGGACAGGGGGCACTATGGCTACACCTTC | CASRSPRDRGHYGYTF | TRBV5-5 | TRBD1 | TRBJ1-2 | once
TGTGCCAGCAGGACCTACTCCGGGGGAGGCACTGAAGCTTTCTTT | CASRTYSGGGTEAFF | TRBV28 | - | TRBJ1-1 | -
TGTGCCAGCAGCTTAATGGGAGACACTGAAGCTTTCTTT | CASSLMGDTEAFF | TRBV11-3 | - | TRBJ1-1 | -
TGTGCCAGCAGCCCACGGACCGCTACAACAGATACGCAGTATTTT | CASSPRTATTDTQYF | TRBV9 | - | TRBJ2-3 | -
TGTGCCAGCAGTGAGAGGTCGGGCGGCCAAGAGACCCAGTACTTC | CASSERSGGQETQYF | TRBV6-4 | - | TRBJ2-5 | -
TGTGCCAGCAGTCTCTTAGCGGGAGCCCAAGAGACCCAGTACTTC | CASSLLAGAQETQYF | TRBV6-4 | TRBD2 | TRBJ2-5 | many
TGTGCCAGCAGCTTAGCGCTGGCGAACACTGAAGCTTTCTTT | CASSLALANTEAFF | TRBV7-9 | - | TRBJ1-1 | few
TGCAGCGTAAGAGGGACCGGGGCCAACGTCCTGACTTTC | CSVRGTGANVLTF | TRBV29-1 | - | TRBJ2-6 | -
TGCGCCAGCAGCACAGGACAGGGGTTTTACACTGAAGCTTTCTTT | CASSTGQGFYTEAFF | TRBV5-1 | TRBD1 | TRBJ1-1 | once
TGTGCCAGCAGCGTACTAGCGGGAGCAGATACGCAGTATTTT | CASSVLAGADTQYF | TRBV9 | TRBD2 | TRBJ2-3 | -
TGTGCCTGGAGTTTGGGAGACAGGGATCATCAGGAGCAGTACTTC | CAWSLGDRDHQEQYF | TRBV30 | TRBD1 | TRBJ2-7 | -
TGTGCCAGCAGCCCCCAGGGACTAGCGGGAGGTTCCAATGAGCAGTTCTTC | CASSPQGLAGGSNEQFF | TRBV9 | TRBD2 | TRBJ2-1 | -
TGTGCCAGCAGTGACTCGATCGGGGGATCTAGGTATGGGGCCAACGTCCTGACTTTC | CASSDSIGGSRYGANVLTF | TRBV6-4 | - | TRBJ2-6 | -
TGTGCCAGCAGTTTAGGGGGACAGGGGACCTACGAGCAGTACTTC | CASSLGGQGTYEQYF | TRBV28 | TRBD1 | TRBJ2-7 | -
TGTGCCAGCAGCTTAGTCTCAGGACAGACCCCTTACGAGCAGTACTTC | CASSLVSGQTPYEQYF | TRBV7-9 | - | TRBJ2-7 | -
TGTGCCAGCAGCTTAGGGGGTTTGAGCACTGAAGCTTTCTTT | CASSLGGLSTEAFF | TRBV7-9 | - | TRBJ1-1 | -
TGCGCCAGCAGTCGGGACAGCCCCACAGATACGCAGTATTTT | CASSRDSPTDTQYF | TRBV10-1 | TRBD1 | TRBJ2-3 | -
TGTGCCAGCAGGCCTCGAGGAGGGAGGGGACAGACTGAAGCTTTCTTT | CASRPRGGRGQTEAFF | TRBV6-7 | TRBD1 | TRBJ1-1 | -
TGCGCCAGCAGCCAAGACAGGATGAGGAATTCACCCCTCCACTTT | CASSQDRMRNSPLHF | TRBV4-1 | - | TRBJ1-6 | -
TGTGCCAGCAGCCATCCGGGGGGAGGGTCGGGAGATACGCAGTATTTT | CASSHPGGGSGDTQYF | TRBV9 | TRBD2 | TRBJ2-3 | -
TGTGCTAGTGGCCATAGCCAGCGCGGGGAGCTGTTTTTT | CASGHSQRGELFF | TRBV12-5 | - | TRBJ2-2 | -
TGCGCCAGCAGCTTCCTAGCGGGACCAGATACGCAGTATTTT | CASSFLAGPDTQYF | TRBV5-1 | TRBD2 | TRBJ2-3 | -
TGTGCCAGTAGTATTCAGCCGGGACAGGGTGGAGAGACCCAGTACTTC | CASSIQPGQGGETQYF | TRBV19 | TRBD1 | TRBJ2-5 | -
TGTGCCAGCAGCCCACGGACTAGCGGGAGGGGCGGCGGGGAGCTGTTTTTT | CASSPRTSGRGGGELFF | TRBV5-4 | TRBD2 | TRBJ2-2 | -